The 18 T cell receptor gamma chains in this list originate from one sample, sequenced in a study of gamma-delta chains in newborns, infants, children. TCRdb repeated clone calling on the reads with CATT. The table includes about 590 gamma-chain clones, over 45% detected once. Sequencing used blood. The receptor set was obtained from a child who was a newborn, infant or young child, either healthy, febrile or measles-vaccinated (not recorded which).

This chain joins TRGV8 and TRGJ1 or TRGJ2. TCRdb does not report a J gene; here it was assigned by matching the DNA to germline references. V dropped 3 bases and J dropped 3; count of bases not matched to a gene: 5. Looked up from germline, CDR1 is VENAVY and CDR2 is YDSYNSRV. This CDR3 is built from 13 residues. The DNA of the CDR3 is TGTGCCACCTGGGATGGGGCTTATTATAAGAAACTCTTT. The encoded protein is CATWDGAYYKKLF.

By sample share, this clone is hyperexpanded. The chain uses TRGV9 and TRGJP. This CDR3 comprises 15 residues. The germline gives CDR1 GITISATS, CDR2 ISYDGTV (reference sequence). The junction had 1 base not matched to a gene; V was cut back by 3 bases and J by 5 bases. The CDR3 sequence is CALWEKELGKKIKVF. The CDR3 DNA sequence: TGTGCCTTGTGGGAGAAAGAGTTGGGCAAAAAAATCAAGGTATTT.

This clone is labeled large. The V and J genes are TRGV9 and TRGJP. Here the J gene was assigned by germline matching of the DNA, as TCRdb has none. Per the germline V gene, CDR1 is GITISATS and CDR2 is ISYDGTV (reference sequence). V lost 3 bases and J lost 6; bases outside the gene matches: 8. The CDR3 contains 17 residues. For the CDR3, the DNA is TGTGCCTTGTGGGAGAGAATTCTAGAGTTGGGCAAAAAAATCAAGGTATTT. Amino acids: CALWERILELGKKIKVF.

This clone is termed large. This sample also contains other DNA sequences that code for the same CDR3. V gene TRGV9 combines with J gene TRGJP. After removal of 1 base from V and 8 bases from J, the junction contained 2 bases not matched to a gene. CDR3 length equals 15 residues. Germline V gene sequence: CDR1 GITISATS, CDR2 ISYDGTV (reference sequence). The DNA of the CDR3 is TGTGCCTTGTGGGAGGTAAAGTTGGGCAAAAAAATCAAGGTATTT. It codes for CALWEVKLGKKIKVF.

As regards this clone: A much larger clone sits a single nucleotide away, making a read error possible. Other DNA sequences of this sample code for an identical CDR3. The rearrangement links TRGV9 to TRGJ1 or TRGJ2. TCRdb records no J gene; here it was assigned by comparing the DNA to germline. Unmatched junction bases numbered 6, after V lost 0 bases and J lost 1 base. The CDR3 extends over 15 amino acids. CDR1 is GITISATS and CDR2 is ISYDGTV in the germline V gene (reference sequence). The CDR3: CALWEVGLNYYKKLF. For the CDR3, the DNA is TGTGCCTTGTGGGAGGTGGGCCTAAATTATTATAAGAAACTCTTT.

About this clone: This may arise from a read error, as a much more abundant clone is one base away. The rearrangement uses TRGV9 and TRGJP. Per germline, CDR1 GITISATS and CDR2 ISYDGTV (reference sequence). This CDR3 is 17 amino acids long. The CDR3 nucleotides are TGTGCCTTGTGTGAGGCCGTTCAAGAGTTGGGCAAAAAAATCAAGGTATTT. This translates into CALCEAVQELGKKIKVF.

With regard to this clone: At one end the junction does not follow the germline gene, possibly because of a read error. CDR3: CALCEEGELGKKIKVF. The CDR3 DNA reads TGTGCCTTGTGTGAGGAAGGAGAGTTGGGCAAAAAAATCAAGGTATTT. The chain has TRGV9 and TRGJP. Germline V lookup: CDR1 GITISATS, CDR2 ISYDGTV (reference sequence). The CDR3 spans 16 residues.

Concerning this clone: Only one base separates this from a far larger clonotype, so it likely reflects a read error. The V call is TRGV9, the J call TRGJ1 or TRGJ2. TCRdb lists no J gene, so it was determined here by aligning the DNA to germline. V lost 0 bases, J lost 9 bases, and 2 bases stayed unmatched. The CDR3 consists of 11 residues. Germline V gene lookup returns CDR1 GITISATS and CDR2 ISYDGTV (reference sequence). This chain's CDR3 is CALWEVGKKLF. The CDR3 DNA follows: TGTGCCTTGTGGGAGGTGGGTAAGAAACTCTTT.

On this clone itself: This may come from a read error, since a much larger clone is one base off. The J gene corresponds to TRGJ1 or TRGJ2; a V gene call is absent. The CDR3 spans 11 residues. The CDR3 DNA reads TGTGCCACCTGTGATAATTATAAGAAACTCTTT. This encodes CATCDNYKKLF.

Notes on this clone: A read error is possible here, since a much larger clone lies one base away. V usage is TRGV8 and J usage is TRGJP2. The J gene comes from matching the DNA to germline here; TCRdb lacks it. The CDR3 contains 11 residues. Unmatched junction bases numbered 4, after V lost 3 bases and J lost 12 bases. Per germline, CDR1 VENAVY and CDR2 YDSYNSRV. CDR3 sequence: CATWDGRIKTF. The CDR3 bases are TGTGCCACCTGGGATGGACGGATCAAGACGTTT.

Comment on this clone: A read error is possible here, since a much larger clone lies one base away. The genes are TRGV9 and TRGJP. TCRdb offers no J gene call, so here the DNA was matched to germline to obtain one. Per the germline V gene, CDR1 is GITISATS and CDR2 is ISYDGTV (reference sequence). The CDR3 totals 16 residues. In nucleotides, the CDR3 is TGTGCCTTGTGGGAGGTATGGGAGTTGGGCAAAAAGATCAAGGTATTT. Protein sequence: CALWEVWELGKKIKVF.

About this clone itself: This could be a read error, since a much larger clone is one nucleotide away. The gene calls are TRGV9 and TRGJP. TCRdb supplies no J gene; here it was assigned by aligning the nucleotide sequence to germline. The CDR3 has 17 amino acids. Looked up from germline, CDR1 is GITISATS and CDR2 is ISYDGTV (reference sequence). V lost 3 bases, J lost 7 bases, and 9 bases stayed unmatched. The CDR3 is CALWEPSKELGKKIKVF. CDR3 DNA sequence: TGTGCCTTGTGGGAGCCGTCGAAGGAGTTGGGCAAAAAAATCAAGGTATTT.

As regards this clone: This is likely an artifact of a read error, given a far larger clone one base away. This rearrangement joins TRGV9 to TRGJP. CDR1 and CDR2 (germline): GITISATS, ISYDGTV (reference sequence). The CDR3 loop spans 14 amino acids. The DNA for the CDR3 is TGTGCCTTGTGGCAAGAGTTGGGCAAAAACATCAAGGTATTT. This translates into CALWQELGKNIKVF.

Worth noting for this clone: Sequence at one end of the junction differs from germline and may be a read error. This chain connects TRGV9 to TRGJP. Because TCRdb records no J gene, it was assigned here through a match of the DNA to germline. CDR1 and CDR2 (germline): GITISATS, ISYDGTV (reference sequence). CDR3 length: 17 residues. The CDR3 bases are TGTGCCTTGTGGGAGATGCCTCAAGAGGTGGGCAAAAAAATCAAGGTATTT. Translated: CALWEMPQEVGKKIKVF.

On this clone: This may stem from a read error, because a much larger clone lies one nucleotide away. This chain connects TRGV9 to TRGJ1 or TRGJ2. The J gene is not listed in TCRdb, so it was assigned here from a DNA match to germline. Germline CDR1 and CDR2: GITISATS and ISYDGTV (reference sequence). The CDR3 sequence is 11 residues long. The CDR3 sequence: CAVWETYKKLF. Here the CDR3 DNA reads TGTGCCGTGTGGGAGACTTATAAGAAACTCTTT.

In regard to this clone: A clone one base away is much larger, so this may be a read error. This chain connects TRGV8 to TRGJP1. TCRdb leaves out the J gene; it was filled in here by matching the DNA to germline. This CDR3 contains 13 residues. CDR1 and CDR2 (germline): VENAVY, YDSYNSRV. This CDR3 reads CAAWDSQSWFKIF. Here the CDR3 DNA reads TGTGCCGCCTGGGATAGTCAGAGTTGGTTCAAGATATTT.

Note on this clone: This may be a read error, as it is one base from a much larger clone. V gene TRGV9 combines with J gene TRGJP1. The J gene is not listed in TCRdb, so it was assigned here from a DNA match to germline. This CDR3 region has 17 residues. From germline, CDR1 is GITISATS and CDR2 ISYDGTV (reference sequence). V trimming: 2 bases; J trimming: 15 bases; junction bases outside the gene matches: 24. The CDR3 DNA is TGTGCCTTGTGGGAGGGGATACAAGAGTTGGGCAAAAAAATCAAGATATTT. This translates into CALWEGIQELGKKIKIF.

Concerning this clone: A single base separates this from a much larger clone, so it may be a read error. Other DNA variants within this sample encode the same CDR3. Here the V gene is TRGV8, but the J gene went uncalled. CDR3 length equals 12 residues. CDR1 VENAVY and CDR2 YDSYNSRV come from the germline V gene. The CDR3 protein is CATWDIRYKKLF. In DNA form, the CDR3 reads TGTGCCACCTGGGATATAAGATATAAGAAGCTCTTT.